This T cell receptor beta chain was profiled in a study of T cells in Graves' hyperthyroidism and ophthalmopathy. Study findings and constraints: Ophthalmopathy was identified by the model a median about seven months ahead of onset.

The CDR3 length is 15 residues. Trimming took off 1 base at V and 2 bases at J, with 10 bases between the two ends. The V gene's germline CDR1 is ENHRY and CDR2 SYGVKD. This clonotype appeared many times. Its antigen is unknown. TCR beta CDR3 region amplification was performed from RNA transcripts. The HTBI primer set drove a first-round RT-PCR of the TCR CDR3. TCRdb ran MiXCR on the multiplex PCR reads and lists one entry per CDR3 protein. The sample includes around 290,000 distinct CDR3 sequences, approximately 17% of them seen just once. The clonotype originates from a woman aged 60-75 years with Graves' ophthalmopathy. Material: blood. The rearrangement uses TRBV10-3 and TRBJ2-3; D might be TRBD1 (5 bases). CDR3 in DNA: TGTGCCATCAGTGAGTGGCAGGGCCCCACAGATACGCAGTATTTT. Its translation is CAISEWQGPTDTQYF.